This entry is about one TCR beta chain. TCRdb's table, derived via immunoSEQ multiplex PCR, lists solely in-frame clones and lacks some. Of about 68,000 clones in the sample, 70% to 85% were seen once. The germline V gene encodes CDR1 KGHSH and CDR2 LQKENI. V was shortened by 2 bases and J by 5 bases, with 16 bases between the two germline ends. The CDR3 loop spans 16 amino acids. This sample was taken from a study of OX40 agonist ivuxolimab in advanced cancers. The sample in question was CD4+ or CD8+ T cells sorted from blood, obtained in a trial of the OX40 agonist ivuxolimab. The chain is built from TRBV18 and TRBJ1-5; the D gene is possibly TRBD1 (5 bases). The source of this sequence is an adult with an advanced solid tumor such as melanoma, head and neck, liver or kidney cancer. This CDR3 is CASSPSTGVDDQPQHF. For the CDR3, the DNA is TGTGCCAGCTCACCATCCACGGGGGTGGATGATCAGCCCCAGCATTTT. Supplemented by reference TRBV18 and TRBJ1-5, the full variable domain reads NAGVMQNPRHLVRRRGQEARLRCSPMKGHSHVYWYRQLPEEGLKFMVYLQKENIIDESGMPKERFSAEFPKEGPSILRIQQVVRGDSAAYFCASSPSTGVDDQPQHFGDGTRLSIL.